This T cell receptor beta chain was retrieved from a study of cytomegalovirus exposure and HLA in healthy donors. Study-level findings and limits: Cytomegalovirus-associated TCR beta chains were listed, numbering roughly 150. Analyses of presence/absence relied on an assumption of roughly uniform sequencing depth across donors.

Unrecorded immune exposure was likely among donors, who were nominally healthy when sampled. About this clone: The antigen remains undetermined.

Vbeta (60) and Jbeta (13) primers were used in the PCR. Original processing methods: A later analysis tallied some 80 million unique TCR beta chains, roughly 11 million of them shared. Clones were sequenced by immunoSEQ multiplex PCR, and TCRdb holds only the in-frame ones, with some missing. The D gene and trimming were derived from the DNA, and the V and J assignments and clone size from that table. The sample includes about 130,000 clones, about 86% of them seen just once. This CDR3 has 16 amino acids. The ends were cut back, 2 bases at V and 2 bases at J, with 15 bases in the middle. Germline V gene lookup returns CDR1 SGDLS and CDR2 YYNGEE.

The sequence derives from a man in his late teens or twenties in good health and CMV-seronegative. The rearrangement joins TRBV9 to TRBJ2-3; D is unresolved. Sequenced material: PBMCs. CDR3 coding DNA: TGTGCCAGCAGCGTCGACTTGCGAGACCCCACAGATACGCAGTATTTT. As protein: CASSVDLRDPTDTQYF.